This T cell receptor beta chain was sequenced for a study of CD8 T cells in Susac syndrome. Study-wide findings and caveats: As acknowledged by the study, its TCR sequencing and HLA analysis included a relatively small number of individuals.

The CDR3 sequence is 15 residues long. V lost 0 bases and J 2 bases, leaving 8 bases between the germline ends. TEMRA cells were enriched by FACS, while CD8+ and CD4+ T cells were obtained through a negative isolation that was performed magnetically. Reverse transcription used about 0.45 to 1 ug RNA and random hexamers. The TCR beta CDR3 was amplified by immunoSEQ multiplex PCR across 54 Vbeta, 13 Jbeta. TCRdb reprocessed the immunoSEQ multiplex PCR reads via MiXCR and lists one record per CDR3 protein. Seen here are some 200,000 distinct CDR3 sequences, about 95% observed once, and the top ten hold 0.1%. With regard to this clonotype: Its matching antigen is unknown.

The V gene is TRBV23-1, the J gene TRBJ2-4; D remains unclear. TRBV23-1 is flagged as an ORF with uncertain function. What was sequenced was CD4+ T cells from PBMCs. This clonotype was obtained from a human donor in good health. The CDR3 coding sequence is TGCGCCAGCAGTCAATCAGAATTGTCCAAAAACATTCAGTACTTC. Translated: CASSQSELSKNIQYF.